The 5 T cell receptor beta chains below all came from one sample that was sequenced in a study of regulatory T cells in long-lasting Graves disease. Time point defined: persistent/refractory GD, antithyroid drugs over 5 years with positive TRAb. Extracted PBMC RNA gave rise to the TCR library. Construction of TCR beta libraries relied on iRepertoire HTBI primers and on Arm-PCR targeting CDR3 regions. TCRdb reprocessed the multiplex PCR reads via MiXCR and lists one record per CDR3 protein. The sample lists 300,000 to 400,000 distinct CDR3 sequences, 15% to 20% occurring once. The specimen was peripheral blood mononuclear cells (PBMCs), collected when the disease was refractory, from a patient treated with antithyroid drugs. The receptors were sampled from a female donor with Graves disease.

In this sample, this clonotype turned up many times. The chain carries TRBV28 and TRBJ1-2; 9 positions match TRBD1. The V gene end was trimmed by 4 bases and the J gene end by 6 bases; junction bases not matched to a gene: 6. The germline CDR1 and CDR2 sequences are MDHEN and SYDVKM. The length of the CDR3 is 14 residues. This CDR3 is CASSSPGTGNGYTF. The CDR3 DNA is TGTGCCAGCAGTTCCCCCGGGACAGGGAATGGCTACACCTTC.

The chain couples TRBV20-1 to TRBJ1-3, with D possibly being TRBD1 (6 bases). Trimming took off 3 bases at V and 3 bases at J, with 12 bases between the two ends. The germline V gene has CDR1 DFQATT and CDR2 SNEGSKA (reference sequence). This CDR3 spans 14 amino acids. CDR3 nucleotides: TGCAGTGCTAGGCTACAGGGTTTTGGAAACACCATATATTTT. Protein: CSARLQGFGNTIYF.

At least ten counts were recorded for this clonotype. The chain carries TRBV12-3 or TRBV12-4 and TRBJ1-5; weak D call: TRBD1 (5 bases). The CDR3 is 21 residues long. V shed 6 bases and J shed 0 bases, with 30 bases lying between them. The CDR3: CASSLDPNRDGFLHSNQPQHF. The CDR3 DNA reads TGTGCCAGCAGCCTTGACCCCAACCGGGACGGATTTTTACATAGCAATCAGCCCCAGCATTTT.

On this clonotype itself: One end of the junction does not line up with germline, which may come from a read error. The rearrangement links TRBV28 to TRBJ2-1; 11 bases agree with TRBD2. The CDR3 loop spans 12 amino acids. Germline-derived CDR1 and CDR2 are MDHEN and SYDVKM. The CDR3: CASRKLAGVSDF. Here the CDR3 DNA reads TGTGCCAGCAGAAAACTAGCGGGAGTCTCGGATTTC.

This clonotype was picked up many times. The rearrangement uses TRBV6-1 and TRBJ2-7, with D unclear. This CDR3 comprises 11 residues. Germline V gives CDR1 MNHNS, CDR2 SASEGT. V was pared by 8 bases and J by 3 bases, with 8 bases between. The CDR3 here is CASVKFYEQYF. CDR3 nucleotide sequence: TGTGCCAGCGTTAAGTTCTACGAGCAGTACTTC.